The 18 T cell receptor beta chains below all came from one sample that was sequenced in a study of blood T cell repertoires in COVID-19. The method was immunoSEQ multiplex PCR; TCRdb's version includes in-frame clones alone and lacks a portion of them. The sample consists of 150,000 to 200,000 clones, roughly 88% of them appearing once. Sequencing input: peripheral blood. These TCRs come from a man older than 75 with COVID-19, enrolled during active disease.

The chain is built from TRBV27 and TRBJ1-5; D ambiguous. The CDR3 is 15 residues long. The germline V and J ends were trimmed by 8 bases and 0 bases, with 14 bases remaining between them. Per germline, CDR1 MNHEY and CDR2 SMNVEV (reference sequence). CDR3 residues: CASAGSYHSNQPQHF. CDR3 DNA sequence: TGTGCCAGCGCCGGGAGCTACCATAGCAATCAGCCCCAGCATTTT.

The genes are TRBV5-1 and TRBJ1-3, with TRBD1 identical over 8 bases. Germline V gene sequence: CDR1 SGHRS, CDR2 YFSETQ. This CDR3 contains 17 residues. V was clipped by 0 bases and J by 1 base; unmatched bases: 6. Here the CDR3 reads CASSLVGQGGSGNTIYF. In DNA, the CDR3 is TGCGCCAGCAGCTTGGTAGGACAGGGAGGATCTGGAAACACCATATATTTT.

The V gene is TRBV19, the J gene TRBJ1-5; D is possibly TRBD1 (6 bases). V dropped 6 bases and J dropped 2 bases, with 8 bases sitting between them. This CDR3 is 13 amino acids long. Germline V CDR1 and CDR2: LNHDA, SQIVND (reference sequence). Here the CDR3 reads CASRRTGNQPQHF. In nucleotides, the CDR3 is TGTGCCAGTAGGCGGACAGGCAATCAGCCCCAGCATTTT. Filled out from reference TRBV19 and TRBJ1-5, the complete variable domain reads DGGITQSPKYLFRKEGQNVTLSCEQNLNHDAMYWYRQDPGQGLRLIYYSQIVNDFQKGDIAEGYSVSREKKESFPLTVTSAQKNPTAFYLCASRRTGNQPQHFGDGTRLSIL.

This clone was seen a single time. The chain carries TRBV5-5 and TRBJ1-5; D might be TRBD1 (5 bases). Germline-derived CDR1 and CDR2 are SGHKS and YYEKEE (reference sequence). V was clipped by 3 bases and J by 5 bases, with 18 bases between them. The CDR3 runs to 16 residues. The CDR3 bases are TGTGCCAGCAGCTCCGGTTGGGGGGTTTACGATCAGCCCCAGCATTTT. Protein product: CASSSGWGVYDQPQHF.

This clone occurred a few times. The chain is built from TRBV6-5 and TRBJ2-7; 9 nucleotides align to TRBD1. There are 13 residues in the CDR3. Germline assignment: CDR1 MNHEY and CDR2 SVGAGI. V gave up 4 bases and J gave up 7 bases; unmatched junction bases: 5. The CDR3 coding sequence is TGTGCCAGCAGTTCCCGGGACAGGGTTGAGCAGTACTTC. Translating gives CASSSRDRVEQYF.

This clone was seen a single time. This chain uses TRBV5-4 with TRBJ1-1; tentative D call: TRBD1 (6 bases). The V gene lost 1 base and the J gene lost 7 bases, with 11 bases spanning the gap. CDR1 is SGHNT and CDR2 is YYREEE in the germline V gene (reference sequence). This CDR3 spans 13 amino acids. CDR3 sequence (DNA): TGTGCCAGCAGCTTGATTCAGGGGAATGAAGCTTTCTTT. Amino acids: CASSLIQGNEAFF. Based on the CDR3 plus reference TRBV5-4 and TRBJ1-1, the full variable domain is ETGVTQSPTHLIKTRGQQVTLRCSSQSGHNTVSWYQQALGQGPQFIFQYYREEENGRGNFPPRFSGLQFPNYSSELNVNALELDDSALYLCASSLIQGNEAFFGQGTRLTVV.

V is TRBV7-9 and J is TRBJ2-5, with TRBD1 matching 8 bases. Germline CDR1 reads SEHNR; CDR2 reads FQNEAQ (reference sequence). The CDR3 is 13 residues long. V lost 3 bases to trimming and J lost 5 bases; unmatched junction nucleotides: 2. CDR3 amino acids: CASSFRDRETQYF. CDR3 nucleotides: TGTGCCAGCAGCTTCCGGGACAGGGAGACCCAGTACTTC.

The chain's CDR3 is CASSLGRVNTEAFF. The CDR3 DNA follows: TGTGCCAGCAGCTTGGGCAGGGTGAACACTGAAGCTTTCTTT. The chain uses TRBV7-8 and TRBJ1-1; weak D call: TRBD1 (5 bases). The CDR3 consists of 14 residues. V lost 3 bases, J lost 0 bases, and 8 bases lay in between. Germline values: CDR1 SGHVS, CDR2 FQNEAQ.

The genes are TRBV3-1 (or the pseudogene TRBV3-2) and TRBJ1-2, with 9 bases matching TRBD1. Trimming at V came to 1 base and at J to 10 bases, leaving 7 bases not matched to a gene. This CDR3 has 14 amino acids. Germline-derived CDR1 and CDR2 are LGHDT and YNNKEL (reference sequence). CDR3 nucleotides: TGTGCCAGCAGCCAAGTCGGGACAGGGCGCGCCTACACCTTC. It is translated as CASSQVGTGRAYTF.

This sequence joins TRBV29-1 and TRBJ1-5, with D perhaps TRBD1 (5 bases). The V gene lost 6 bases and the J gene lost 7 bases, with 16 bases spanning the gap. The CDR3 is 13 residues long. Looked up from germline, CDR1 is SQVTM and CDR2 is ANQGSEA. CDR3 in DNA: TGCAGCGTCGTCACTGGGGCTGGACAGCCCCAGCATTTT. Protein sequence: CSVVTGAGQPQHF.

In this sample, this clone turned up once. The CDR3 sequence: CASSGSTSGGHPSTDTQYF. CDR3 coding DNA: TGTGCCAGTAGTGGCTCGACTAGCGGGGGTCATCCCAGCACAGATACGCAGTATTTT. This rearrangement joins TRBV19 to TRBJ2-3; 12 bases map to TRBD2. The trim removed 5 bases at V and 0 bases at J, leaving 12 bases unmatched. Germline V lookup: CDR1 LNHDA, CDR2 SQIVND (reference sequence). CDR3 length: 19 amino acids.

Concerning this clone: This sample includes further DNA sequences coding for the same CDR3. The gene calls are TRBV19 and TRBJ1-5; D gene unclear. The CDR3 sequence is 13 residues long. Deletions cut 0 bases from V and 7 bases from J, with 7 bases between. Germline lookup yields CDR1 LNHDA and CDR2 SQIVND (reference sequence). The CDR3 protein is CASSIDRGQPQHF. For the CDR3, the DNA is TGTGCCAGTAGTATAGACCGAGGGCAGCCCCAGCATTTT. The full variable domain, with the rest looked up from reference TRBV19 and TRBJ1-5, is DGGITQSPKYLFRKEGQNVTLSCEQNLNHDAMYWYRQDPGQGLRLIYYSQIVNDFQKGDIAEGYSVSREKKESFPLTVTSAQKNPTAFYLCASSIDRGQPQHFGDGTRLSIL.

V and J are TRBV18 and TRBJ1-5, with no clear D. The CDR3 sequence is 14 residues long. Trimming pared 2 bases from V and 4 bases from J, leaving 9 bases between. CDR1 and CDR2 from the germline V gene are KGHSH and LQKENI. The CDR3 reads CASSPVRNNQPQHF. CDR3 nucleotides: TGTGCCAGCTCACCAGTGCGGAATAATCAGCCCCAGCATTTT.

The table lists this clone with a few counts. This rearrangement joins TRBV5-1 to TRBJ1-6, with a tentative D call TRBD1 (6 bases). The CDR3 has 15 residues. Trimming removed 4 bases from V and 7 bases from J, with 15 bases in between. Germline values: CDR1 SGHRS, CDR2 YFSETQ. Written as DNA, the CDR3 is TGCGCCAGCAGCCCGCTAGGACAGAGGAATTCACCCCTCCACTTT. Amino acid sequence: CASSPLGQRNSPLHF.

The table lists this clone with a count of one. The CDR3 DNA follows: TGTGCCAGCAGCCCGTGGACAGGGAGAACTACTGCAACTAATGAAAAACTGTTTTTT. Protein sequence: CASSPWTGRTTATNEKLFF. This chain joins TRBV7-8 and TRBJ1-4; 8 nucleotides match TRBD1. CDR3 length: 19 amino acids. Looked up from germline, CDR1 is SGHVS and CDR2 is FQNEAQ. V was clipped by 5 bases and J by 0 bases; unmatched bases: 14.

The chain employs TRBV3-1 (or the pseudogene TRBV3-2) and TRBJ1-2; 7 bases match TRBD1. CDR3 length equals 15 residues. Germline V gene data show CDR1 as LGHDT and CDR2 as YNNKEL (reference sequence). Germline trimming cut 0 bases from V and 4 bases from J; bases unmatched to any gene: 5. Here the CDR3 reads CASSQDEGASYGYTF. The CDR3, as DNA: TGTGCCAGCAGCCAAGACGAGGGGGCAAGCTATGGCTACACCTTC.

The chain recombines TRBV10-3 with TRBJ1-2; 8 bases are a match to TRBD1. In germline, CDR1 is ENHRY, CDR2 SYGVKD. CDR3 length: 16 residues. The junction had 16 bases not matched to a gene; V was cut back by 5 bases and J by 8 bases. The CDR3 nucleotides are TGTGCCATCAGTCCTTCTGGGATCCGGACAGGGATCGGCTACACCTTC. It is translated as CAISPSGIRTGIGYTF.

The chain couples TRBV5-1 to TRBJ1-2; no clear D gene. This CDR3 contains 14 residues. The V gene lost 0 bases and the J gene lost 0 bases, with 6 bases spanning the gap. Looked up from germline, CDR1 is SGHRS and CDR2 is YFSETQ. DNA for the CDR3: TGCGCCAGCAGCTTGGCCCTAGCTAACTATGGCTACACCTTC. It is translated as CASSLALANYGYTF.